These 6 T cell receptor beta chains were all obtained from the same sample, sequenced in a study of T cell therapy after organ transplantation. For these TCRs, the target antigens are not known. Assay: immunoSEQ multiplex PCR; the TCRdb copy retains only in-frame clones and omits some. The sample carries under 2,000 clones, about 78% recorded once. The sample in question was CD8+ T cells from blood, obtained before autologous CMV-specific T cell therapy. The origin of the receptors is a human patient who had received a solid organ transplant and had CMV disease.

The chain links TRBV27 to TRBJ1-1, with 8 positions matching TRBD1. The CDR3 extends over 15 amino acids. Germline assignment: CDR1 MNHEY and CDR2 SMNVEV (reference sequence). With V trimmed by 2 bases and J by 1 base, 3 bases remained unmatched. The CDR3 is CASSLAGTGNTEAFF. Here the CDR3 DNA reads TGTGCCAGCAGTTTAGCAGGGACAGGGAACACTGAAGCTTTCTTT.

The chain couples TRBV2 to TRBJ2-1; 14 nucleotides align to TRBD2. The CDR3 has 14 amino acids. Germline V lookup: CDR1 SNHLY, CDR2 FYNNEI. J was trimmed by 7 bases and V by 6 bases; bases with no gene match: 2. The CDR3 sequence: CASSRLAGGNEQFF. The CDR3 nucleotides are TGTGCCAGCAGCAGACTAGCGGGAGGGAATGAGCAGTTCTTC.

The CDR3 DNA reads TGTGCCAGCAGCCCGGCGGGACTAGCGGTCCTCGAGACCCAGTACTTC. It specifies CASSPAGLAVLETQYF. The V and J genes are TRBV14 and TRBJ2-5; 11 nucleotides align to TRBD2. After removal of 4 bases from V and 5 bases from J, the junction contained 9 bases not matched to a gene. This CDR3 is built from 16 residues. The V gene's germline CDR1 is SGHDN and CDR2 FVKESK.

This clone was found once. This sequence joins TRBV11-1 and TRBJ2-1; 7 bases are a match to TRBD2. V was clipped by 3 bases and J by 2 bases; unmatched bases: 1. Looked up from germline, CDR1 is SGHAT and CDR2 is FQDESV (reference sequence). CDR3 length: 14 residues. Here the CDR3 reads CASSLGGTYNEQFF. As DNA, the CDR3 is TGTGCCAGCAGCTTGGGGGGGACCTACAATGAGCAGTTCTTC.

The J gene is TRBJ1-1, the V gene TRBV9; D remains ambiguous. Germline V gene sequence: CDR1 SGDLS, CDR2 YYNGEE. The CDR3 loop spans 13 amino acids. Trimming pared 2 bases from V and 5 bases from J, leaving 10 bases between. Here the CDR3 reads CASSVTSGTEAFF. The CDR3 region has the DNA TGTGCCAGCAGCGTTACCTCCGGGACTGAAGCTTTCTTT.

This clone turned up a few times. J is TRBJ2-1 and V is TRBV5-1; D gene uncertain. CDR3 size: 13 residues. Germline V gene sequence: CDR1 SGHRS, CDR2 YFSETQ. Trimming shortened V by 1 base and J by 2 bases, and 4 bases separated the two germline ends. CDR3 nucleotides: TGCGCCAGCAGCTTGACTCCCTACAATGAGCAGTTCTTC. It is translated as CASSLTPYNEQFF.